Detailed here is one TCR beta chain. Its cognate antigen is unknown. Profiling relied on immunoSEQ multiplex PCR, and the TCRdb table lists in-frame clones only, not all of them. The sample carries about 250,000 clones, 85% to 90% recorded once. This record comes from a study of cytomegalovirus exposure and HLA in healthy donors. Per the germline V gene, CDR1 is PRHDT and CDR2 is FYEKMQ (reference sequence). Trimming took off 4 bases at V and 8 bases at J, with 15 bases between the two ends. The CDR3 spans 15 residues. Study-wide points: A few CMV-associated chains were confirmed in vitro to be specific for CMV antigens. Accounts indicate the classifier identified cytomegalovirus status with strong specificity and sensitivity. The study designated over 150 TCR beta chains cytomegalovirus-associated. Subsequent analysis showed first-cohort TCR clusters tending to co-occur in over a hundred validation repertoires.

Sequenced input: PBMCs. V is TRBV13 and J is TRBJ1-6, with a weak D call TRBD1 (6 bases). The clonotype comes from a man between 18 and 29 years old in good health and CMV-seronegative. The CDR3 region has the DNA TGTGCCAGCAGCTCCCGACAGGCCAACGATTCACCCCTCCACTTT. Its protein product is CASSSRQANDSPLHF. The variable domain in full, completed from reference TRBV13 and TRBJ1-6, reads AAGVIQSPRHLIKEKRETATLKCYPIPRHDTVYWYQQGPGQDPQFLISFYEKMQSDKGSIPDRFSAQQFSDYHSELNMSSLELGDSALYFCASSSRQANDSPLHFGNGTRLTVT.